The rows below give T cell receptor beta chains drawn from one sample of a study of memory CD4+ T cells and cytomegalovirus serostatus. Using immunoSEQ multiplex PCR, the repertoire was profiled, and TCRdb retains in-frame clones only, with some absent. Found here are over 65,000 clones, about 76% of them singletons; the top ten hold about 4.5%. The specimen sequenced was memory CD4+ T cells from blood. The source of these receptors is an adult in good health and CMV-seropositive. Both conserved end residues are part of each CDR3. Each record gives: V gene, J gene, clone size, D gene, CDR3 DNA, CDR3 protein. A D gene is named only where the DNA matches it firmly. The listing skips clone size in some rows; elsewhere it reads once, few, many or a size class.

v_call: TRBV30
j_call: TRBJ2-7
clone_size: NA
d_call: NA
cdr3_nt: TGTGCCTGGAGTGTCCGCCAGTACGAGCAGTACTTC
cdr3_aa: CAWSVRQYEQYF

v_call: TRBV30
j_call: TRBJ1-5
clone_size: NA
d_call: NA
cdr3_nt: TGTGCCTGGAGCTCACAGGGTGTGGGGGAGTATAGCAATCAGCCCCAGCATTTT
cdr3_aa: CAWSSQGVGEYSNQPQHF

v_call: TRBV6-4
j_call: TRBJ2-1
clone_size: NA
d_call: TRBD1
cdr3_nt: TGTGCCAGCAGTGACGGACAGGGCGGCAATGAGCAGTTCTTC
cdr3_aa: CASSDGQGGNEQFF

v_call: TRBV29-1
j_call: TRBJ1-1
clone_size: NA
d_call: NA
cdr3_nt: TGCAGCGTTGAAAGGCGCCTCGGGCGGAACACTGAAGCTTTCTTT
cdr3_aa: CSVERRLGRNTEAFF

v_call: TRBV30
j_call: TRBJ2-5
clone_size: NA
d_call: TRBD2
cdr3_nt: TGTGCCTGGAGTGCCGCGGGACTAGCGGGCGGGACCCAGTACTTC
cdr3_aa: CAWSAAGLAGGTQYF

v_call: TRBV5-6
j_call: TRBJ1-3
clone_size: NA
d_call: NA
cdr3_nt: TGTGCCAGCAGCTTGGGACATGGAAACACCATATATTTT
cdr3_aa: CASSLGHGNTIYF

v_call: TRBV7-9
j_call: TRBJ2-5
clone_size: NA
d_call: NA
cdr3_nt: TGTGCCAGCAGCTTAGCTTGGATCGGGGAGACCCAGTACTTC
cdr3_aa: CASSLAWIGETQYF

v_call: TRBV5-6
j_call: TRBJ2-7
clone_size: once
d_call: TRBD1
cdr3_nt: TGTGCCAGCAGCTTGAAGGGGGCTACAAGCACCTACCGCGAGCAGTACTTC
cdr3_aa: CASSLKGATSTYREQYF

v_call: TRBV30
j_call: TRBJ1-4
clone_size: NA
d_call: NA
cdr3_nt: TGTGCCTGGAGTGTATCGGGGTCTGAAAAACTGTTTTTT
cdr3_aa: CAWSVSGSEKLFF

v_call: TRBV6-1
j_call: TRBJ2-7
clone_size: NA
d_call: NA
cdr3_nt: TGTGCCAGCACCAGAGACGAATCCTACGAGCAGTACTTC
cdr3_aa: CASTRDESYEQYF

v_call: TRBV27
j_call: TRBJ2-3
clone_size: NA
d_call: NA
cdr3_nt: TGTGCCAGCAGTTCGGAGGGGGCGCGGACAGATACGCAGTATTTT
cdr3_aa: CASSSEGARTDTQYF

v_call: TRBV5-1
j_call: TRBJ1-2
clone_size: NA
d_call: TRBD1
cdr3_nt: TGCGCCAGCAGCTTGACAGGGGGCGCGAGGGGCTACACCTTC
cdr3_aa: CASSLTGGARGYTF

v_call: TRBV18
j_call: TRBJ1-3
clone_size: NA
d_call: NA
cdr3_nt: TGTGCCAGCTCACCATCAGGGGATGGAAACACCATATATTTT
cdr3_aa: CASSPSGDGNTIYF

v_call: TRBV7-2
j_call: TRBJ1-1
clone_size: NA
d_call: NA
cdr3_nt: TGTGCCAGCAGCTTAGAGGGGCATGGCACTGAAGCTTTCTTT
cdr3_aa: CASSLEGHGTEAFF

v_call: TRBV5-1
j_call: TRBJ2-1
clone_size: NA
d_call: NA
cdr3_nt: TGCGCCAGCAGCTTATGGACAGAGCAGTTCTTC
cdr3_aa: CASSLWTEQFF

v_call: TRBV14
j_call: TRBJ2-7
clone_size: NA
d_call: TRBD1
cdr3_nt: TGTGCCAGCAGATATGGACAGGGGAGCTACGAGCAGTACTTC
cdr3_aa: CASRYGQGSYEQYF

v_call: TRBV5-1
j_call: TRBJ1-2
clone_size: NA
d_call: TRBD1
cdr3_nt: TGCGCCAGCAGCTTCGGACAGGATGGCTACACCTTC
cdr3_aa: CASSFGQDGYTF

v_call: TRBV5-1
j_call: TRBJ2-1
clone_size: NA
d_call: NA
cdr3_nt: TGCGCCAGCAGCTTGGTCGGCGGCGGAAGCTCCTACAATGAGCAGTTCTTC
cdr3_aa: CASSLVGGGSSYNEQFF

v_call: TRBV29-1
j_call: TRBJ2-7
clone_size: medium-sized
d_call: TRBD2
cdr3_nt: TGCAGCGTCGCACAGGGACTAGCCTACGAGCAGTACTTC
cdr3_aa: CSVAQGLAYEQYF

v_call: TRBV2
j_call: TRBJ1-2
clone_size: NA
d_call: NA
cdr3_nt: TGTGCCAGCAGTGAAGGTGCCGAACCTAACTATGGCTACACCTTC
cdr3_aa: CASSEGAEPNYGYTF

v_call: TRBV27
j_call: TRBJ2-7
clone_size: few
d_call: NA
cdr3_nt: TGTGCCAGCATGAGGGCAGGGTATGGCGAGCAGTACTTC
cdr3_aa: CASMRAGYGEQYF

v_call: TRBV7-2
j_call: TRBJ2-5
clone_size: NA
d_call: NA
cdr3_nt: TGTGCCAGCGGGCGAGAGACCCAGTACTTC
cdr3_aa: CASGRETQYF

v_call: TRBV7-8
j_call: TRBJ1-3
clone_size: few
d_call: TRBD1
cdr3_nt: TGTGCCAGCAGCTCGGGACAGATTGGAAACACCATATATTTT
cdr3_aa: CASSSGQIGNTIYF

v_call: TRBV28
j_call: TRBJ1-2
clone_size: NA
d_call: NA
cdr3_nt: TGTGGGACCTGGGGCTATGGCTACACCTTC
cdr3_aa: CGTWGYGYTF

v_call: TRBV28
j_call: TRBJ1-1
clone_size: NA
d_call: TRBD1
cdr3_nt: TGTGCCAGCAGTTCCTGGACAGGGATGAACACTGAAGCTTTCTTT
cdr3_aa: CASSSWTGMNTEAFF

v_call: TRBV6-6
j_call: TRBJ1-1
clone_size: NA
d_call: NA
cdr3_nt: TGTGCCAGCAGTGCAAGACAGGAAGGAACTGAAGCTTTCTTT
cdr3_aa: CASSARQEGTEAFF

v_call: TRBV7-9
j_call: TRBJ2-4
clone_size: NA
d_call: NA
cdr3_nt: TGTGCCAGCAGCTTAGCCCCAGTAGCCAAAAACATTCAGTACTTC
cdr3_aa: CASSLAPVAKNIQYF

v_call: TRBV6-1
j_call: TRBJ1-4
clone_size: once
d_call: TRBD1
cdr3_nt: TGTGCCAGCAGCGAATTAGCCCCCGGGACAGGGAATGAAAAACTGTTTTTT
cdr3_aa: CASSELAPGTGNEKLFF

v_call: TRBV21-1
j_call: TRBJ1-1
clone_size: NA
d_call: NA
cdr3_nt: TGTGCCAGCTCACAAACGGGGCCCCAGCTAGCGAACACTGAAGCTTTCTTT
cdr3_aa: CASSQTGPQLANTEAFF

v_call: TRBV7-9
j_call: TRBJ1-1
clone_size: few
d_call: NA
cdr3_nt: TGTGCCAGCAGCTTAGTCGGGGTAGGCACTGAAGCTTTCTTT
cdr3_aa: CASSLVGVGTEAFF

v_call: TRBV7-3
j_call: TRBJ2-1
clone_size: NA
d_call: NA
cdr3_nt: TGTGCCAGCAGCTTAACTACGTACAATGAGCAGTTCTTC
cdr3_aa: CASSLTTYNEQFF

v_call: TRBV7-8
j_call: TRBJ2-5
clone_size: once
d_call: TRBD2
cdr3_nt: TGTGCCAGCAGCTTAGGGTTTGGACTAGCGGAGGAGACCCAGTACTTC
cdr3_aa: CASSLGFGLAEETQYF

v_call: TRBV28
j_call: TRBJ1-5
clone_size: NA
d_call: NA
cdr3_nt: TGTGCCAGCACCAACGGCAATCAGCCCCAGCATTTT
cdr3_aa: CASTNGNQPQHF

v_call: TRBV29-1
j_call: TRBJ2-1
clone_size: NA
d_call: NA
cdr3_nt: TGCAGCGTTGCGAGTCGGGCCACTCGGGGTTACAATGAGCAGTTCTTC
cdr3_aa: CSVASRATRGYNEQFF

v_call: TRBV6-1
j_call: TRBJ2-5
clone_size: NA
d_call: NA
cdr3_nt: TGTGCCAGCAGCGATTATTATATGGGATCGACCCAGTACTTC
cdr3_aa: CASSDYYMGSTQYF

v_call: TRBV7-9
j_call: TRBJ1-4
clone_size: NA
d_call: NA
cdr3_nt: TGTGCCAGCAGCCGGGCCGGGGTAGCTAATGAAAAACTGTTTTTT
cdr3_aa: CASSRAGVANEKLFF

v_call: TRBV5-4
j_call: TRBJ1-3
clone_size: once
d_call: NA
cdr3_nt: TGTGCCAGCAGCTTGGGCATATCTGGAAACACCATATATTTT
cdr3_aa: CASSLGISGNTIYF

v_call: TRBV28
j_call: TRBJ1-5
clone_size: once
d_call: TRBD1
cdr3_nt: TGTGCCAGCAGTTTATCGGGGAAGGGACAGGGAAATCAGCCCCAGCATTTT
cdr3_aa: CASSLSGKGQGNQPQHF

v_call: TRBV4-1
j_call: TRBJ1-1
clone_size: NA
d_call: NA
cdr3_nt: TGCGCCAGCAGCCAAGTGGTCCGAAACACTGAAGCTTTCTTT
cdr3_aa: CASSQVVRNTEAFF

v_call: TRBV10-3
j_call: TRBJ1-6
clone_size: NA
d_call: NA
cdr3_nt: TGTGCCATCAGTGAGTCGTTAGGGGGAGTTTCACCCCTCCACTTT
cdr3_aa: CAISESLGGVSPLHF

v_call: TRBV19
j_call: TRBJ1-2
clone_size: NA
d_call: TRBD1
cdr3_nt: TGTGCCAGTAGTGCACGGACAGGGGGCGGCTATGGCTACACCTTC
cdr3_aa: CASSARTGGGYGYTF

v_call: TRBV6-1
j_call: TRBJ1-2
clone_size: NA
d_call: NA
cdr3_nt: TGTGCCAGCAGTGAAATGGAGGGGAACGGCGGCTACACCTTC
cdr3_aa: CASSEMEGNGGYTF

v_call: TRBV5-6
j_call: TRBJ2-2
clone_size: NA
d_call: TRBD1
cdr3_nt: TGTGCCAGCAGCCGTCCGGGACAGGGGGTAGGGACCGGGGAGCTGTTTTTT
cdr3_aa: CASSRPGQGVGTGELFF

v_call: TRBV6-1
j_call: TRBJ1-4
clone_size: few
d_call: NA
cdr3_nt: TGTGCCAGCAGTGGCCGGGACCCCGTAAATGAAAAACTGTTTTTT
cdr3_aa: CASSGRDPVNEKLFF

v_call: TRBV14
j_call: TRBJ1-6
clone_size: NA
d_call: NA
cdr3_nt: TGTGCCAGCAGCCAAAGGGGTCCCTCCTATAATTCACCCCTCCACTTT
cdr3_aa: CASSQRGPSYNSPLHF

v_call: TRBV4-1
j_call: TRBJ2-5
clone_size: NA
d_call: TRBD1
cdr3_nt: TGCGCCAGCAGCCAAAAACCGGGACAGCGGCAAGAGACCCAGTACTTC
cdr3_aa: CASSQKPGQRQETQYF

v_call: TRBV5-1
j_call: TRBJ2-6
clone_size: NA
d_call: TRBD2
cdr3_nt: TGCGCCAGCAGCTTTAGCGGGAATATAGCTTCTGGGGCCAACGTCCTGACTTTC
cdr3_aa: CASSFSGNIASGANVLTF